This is a list of T cell receptor beta chains from one sample in a study of shared clonotypes between healthy human individuals. Some clones are missing from TCRdb's copy, which holds only in-frame ones; the method was immunoSEQ multiplex PCR. The sample shows fewer than 1 million clones, 90% to 97% of them seen only once. Sequencing input: naive CD8+ T cells sorted from blood. The receptors come from a man younger than 40 in good health. CDR3s include the opening cysteine and the closing phenylalanine or tryptophan. A D gene is named only where the DNA matches it firmly. Expanded clones are given a class, and other clones once, few, many or no size at all.

size	V	D	J	CDR3	DNA
-	TRBV11-2	TRBD2	TRBJ2-7	CASSSHRSASGSLYEQYF	TGTGCCAGCAGCTCCCACCGGAGTGCTAGCGGGAGTCTCTACGAGCAGTACTTC
many	TRBV4-1	-	TRBJ2-1	CASSQVSDSNEQFF	TGCGCCAGCAGCCAAGTCTCGGACAGCAATGAGCAGTTCTTC
-	TRBV9	-	TRBJ1-2	CASSVDRGGPANYGYTF	TGTGCCAGCAGCGTAGATAGAGGGGGGCCAGCTAACTATGGCTACACCTTC
-	TRBV18	TRBD2	TRBJ2-1	CASSPPGLAGLYNEQFF	TGTGCCAGCTCACCACCCGGACTAGCGGGCCTCTACAATGAGCAGTTCTTC
-	TRBV6-5	TRBD1	TRBJ2-1	CASSYLDRGQENEQFF	TGTGCCAGCAGTTACCTAGACAGGGGGCAGGAAAATGAGCAGTTCTTC
-	TRBV27	TRBD2	TRBJ2-7	CASSLFASGREQYF	TGTGCCAGCAGTTTATTCGCTAGCGGGAGGGAGCAGTACTTC
-	TRBV7-6	TRBD2	TRBJ2-1	CASSLVGPGGYNEQFF	TGTGCCAGCAGCTTAGTTGGGCCGGGAGGCTACAATGAGCAGTTCTTC
-	TRBV7-9	-	TRBJ1-5	CASSPPGTASDQPQHF	TGTGCCAGCAGCCCCCCAGGGACTGCCTCGGATCAGCCCCAGCATTTT
-	TRBV9	-	TRBJ1-1	CASSVVGPNTEAFF	TGTGCCAGCAGCGTAGTAGGGCCGAACACTGAAGCTTTCTTT
-	TRBV29-1	-	TRBJ1-2	CSVGGRGFGYTF	TGCAGCGTTGGAGGGAGGGGATTCGGCTACACCTTC
-	TRBV7-6	-	TRBJ2-2	CASSMGAQQITGELFF	TGTGCCAGCAGCATGGGGGCTCAACAAATCACCGGGGAGCTGTTTTTT
-	TRBV7-9	TRBD2	TRBJ2-1	CASSLDTSGRENNEQFF	TGTGCCAGCAGCTTAGATACTAGCGGGAGGGAAAACAATGAGCAGTTCTTC
-	TRBV21-1	-	TRBJ2-3	CASSKRRQGETSTDTQYF	TGTGCCAGCAGCAAAAGACGACAGGGGGAGACTAGCACAGATACGCAGTATTTT
-	TRBV5-4	-	TRBJ2-1	CASSLTGGGGGEQFF	TGTGCCAGCAGCTTGACGGGCGGCGGAGGAGGGGAGCAGTTCTTC
-	TRBV29-1	-	TRBJ2-1	CSVDMGLNEQFF	TGCAGCGTTGATATGGGTTTGAATGAGCAGTTCTTC
-	TRBV16	-	TRBJ2-1	CASSQLISEQFF	TGTGCCAGCAGCCAACTGATATCTGAGCAGTTCTTC
-	TRBV29-1	TRBD2	TRBJ2-1	CSGVAGTSGSDEQFF	TGCAGCGGCGTCGCCGGGACTAGCGGGAGCGATGAGCAGTTCTTC
-	TRBV5-4	-	TRBJ2-5	CASSLRGGGETQYF	TGTGCCAGCAGCTTGAGGGGAGGGGGAGAGACCCAGTACTTC
-	TRBV5-6	-	TRBJ2-7	CASSSLGYEQYF	TGTGCCAGCAGCTCCCTAGGATACGAGCAGTACTTC
-	TRBV4-1	-	TRBJ2-7	CASSPLTISRYEQYF	TGCGCCAGCAGCCCCCTGACCATTTCCCGCTACGAGCAGTACTTC
-	TRBV5-1	-	TRBJ2-7	CASSFLDPEAEQYF	TGCGCCAGCAGCTTTTTAGACCCTGAAGCGGAGCAGTACTTC
-	TRBV14	-	TRBJ2-2	CASSPLPGTLKDGELFF	TGTGCCAGCAGCCCTCTGCCCGGGACGCTAAAGGACGGGGAGCTGTTTTTT
-	TRBV7-8	TRBD1	TRBJ1-1	CASSPTGQGRLNTEAFF	TGTGCCAGCAGCCCCACCGGACAGGGGCGATTGAACACTGAAGCTTTCTTT
-	TRBV29-1	-	TRBJ1-5	CSATLGLGNQPQHF	TGCAGCGCTACATTGGGGTTAGGGAATCAGCCCCAGCATTTT
-	TRBV10-2	-	TRBJ2-7	CASGGSYEQYF	TGCGCCAGCGGGGGATCCTACGAGCAGTACTTC
-	TRBV29-1	-	TRBJ2-1	CSVEGFRQDEQFF	TGCAGCGTTGAAGGGTTTCGGCAGGATGAGCAGTTCTTC
-	TRBV19	-	TRBJ1-2	CASRRTVFGYTF	TGTGCCAGTAGACGGACAGTGTTTGGCTACACCTTC
-	TRBV15	-	TRBJ2-7	CATSSRDGNYEQYF	TGTGCCACCAGCAGCCGGGACGGCAACTACGAGCAGTACTTC
-	TRBV27	-	TRBJ1-5	CASSSSPTVQPQHF	TGTGCCAGCAGTTCCTCCCCTACAGTTCAGCCCCAGCATTTT
-	TRBV27	TRBD2	TRBJ2-1	CASSDGGGSNNEQFF	TGTGCCAGCAGTGATGGGGGAGGGTCAAACAATGAGCAGTTCTTC